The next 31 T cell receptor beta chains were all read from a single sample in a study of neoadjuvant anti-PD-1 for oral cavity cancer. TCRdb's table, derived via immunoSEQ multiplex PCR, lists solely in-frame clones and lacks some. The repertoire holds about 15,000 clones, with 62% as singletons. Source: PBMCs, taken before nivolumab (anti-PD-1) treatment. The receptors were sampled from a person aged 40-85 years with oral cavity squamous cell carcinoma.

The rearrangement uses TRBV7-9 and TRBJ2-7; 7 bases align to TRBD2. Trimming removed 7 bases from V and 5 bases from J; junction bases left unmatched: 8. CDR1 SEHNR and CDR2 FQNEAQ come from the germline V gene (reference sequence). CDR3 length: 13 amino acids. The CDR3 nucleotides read TGTGCCAGCAAGCGGCGGGAGTTCGACGAGCAGTACTTC. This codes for CASKRREFDEQYF.

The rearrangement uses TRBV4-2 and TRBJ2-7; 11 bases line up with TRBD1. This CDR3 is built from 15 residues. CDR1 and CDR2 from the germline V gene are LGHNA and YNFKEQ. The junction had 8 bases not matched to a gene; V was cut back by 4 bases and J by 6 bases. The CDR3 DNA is TGTGCCAGCAGCCCCACCGGGACAGGGGGATCCGAGCAGTACTTC. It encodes CASSPTGTGGSEQYF.

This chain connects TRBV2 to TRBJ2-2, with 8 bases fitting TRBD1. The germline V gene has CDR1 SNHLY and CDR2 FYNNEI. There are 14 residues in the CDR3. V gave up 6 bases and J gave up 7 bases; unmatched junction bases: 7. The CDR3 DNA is TGTGCCAGCAGCCTCGGACAGGGTTACGGGGAGCTGTTTTTT. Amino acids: CASSLGQGYGELFF.

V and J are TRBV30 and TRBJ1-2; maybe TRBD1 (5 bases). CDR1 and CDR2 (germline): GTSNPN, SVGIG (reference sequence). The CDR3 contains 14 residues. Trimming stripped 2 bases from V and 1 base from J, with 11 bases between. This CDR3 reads CAWSPKTDNYGYTF. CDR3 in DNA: TGTGCCTGGAGTCCAAAGACAGATAACTATGGCTACACCTTC.

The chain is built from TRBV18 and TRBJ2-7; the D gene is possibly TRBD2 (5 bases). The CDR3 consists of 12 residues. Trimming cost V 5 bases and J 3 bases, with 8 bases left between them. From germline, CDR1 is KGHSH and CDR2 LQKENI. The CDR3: CASSSGNYEQYF. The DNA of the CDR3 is TGTGCCAGCTCATCGGGAAACTACGAGCAGTACTTC. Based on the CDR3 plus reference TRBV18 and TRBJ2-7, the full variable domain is NAGVMQNPRHLVRRRGQEARLRCSPMKGHSHVYWYRQLPEEGLKFMVYLQKENIIDESGMPKERFSAEFPKEGPSILRIQQVVRGDSAAYFCASSSGNYEQYFGPGTRLTVT.

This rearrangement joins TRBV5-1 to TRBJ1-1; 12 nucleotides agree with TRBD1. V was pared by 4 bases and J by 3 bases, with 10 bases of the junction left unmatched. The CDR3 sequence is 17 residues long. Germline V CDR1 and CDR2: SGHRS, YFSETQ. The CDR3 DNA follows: TGCGCCAGCAGCGAAGGTCGGGACAGGGGGCTACACACTGAAGCTTTCTTT. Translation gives CASSEGRDRGLHTEAFF.

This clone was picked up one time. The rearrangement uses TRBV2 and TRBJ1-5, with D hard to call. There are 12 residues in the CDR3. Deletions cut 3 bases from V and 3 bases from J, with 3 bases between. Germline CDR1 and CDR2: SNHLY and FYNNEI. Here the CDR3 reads CASSEPNQPQHF. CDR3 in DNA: TGTGCCAGCAGTGAGCCCAATCAGCCCCAGCATTTT.

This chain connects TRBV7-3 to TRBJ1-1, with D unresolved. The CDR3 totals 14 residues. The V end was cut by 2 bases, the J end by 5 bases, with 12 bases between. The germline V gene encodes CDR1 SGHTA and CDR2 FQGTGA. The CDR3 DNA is TGTGCCAGCAGCTTACTACCGATGGGTACTGAAGCTTTCTTT. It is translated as CASSLLPMGTEAFF.

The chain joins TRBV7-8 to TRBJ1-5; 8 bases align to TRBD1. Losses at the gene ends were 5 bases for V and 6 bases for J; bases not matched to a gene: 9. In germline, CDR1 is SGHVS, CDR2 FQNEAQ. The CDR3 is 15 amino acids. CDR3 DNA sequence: TGTGCCAGCAGCCCGGCCCAGGGGGCGGGTCAGCCCCAGCATTTT. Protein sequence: CASSPAQGAGQPQHF. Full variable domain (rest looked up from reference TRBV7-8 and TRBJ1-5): GAGVSQSPRYKVAKRGQDVALRCDPISGHVSLFWYQQALGQGPEFLTYFQNEAQLDKSGLPSDRFFAERPEGSVSTLKIQRTQQEDSAVYLCASSPAQGAGQPQHFGDGTRLSIL.

Written as DNA, the CDR3 is TGTGCCAGCTCCTCACGGAGTATCGCGAACACCGGGGAGCTGTTTTTT. Protein: CASSSRSIANTGELFF. The chain employs TRBV18 and TRBJ2-2; unclear D gene. The CDR3 consists of 16 residues. V shed 6 bases and J shed 0 bases, with 14 bases lying between them. CDR1 and CDR2 (germline): KGHSH, LQKENI.

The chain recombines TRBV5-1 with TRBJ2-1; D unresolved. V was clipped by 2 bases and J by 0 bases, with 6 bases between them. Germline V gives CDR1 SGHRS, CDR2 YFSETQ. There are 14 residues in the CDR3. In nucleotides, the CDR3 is TGCGCCAGCAGCTTACCAAGCTCCTACAATGAGCAGTTCTTC. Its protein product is CASSLPSSYNEQFF.

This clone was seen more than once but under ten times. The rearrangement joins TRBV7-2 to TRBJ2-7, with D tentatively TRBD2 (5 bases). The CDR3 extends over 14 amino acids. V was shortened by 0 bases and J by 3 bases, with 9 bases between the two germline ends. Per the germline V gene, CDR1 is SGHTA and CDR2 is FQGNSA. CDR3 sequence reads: CASSLAAGSYEQYF. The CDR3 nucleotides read TGTGCCAGCAGCTTAGCCGCTGGGAGCTACGAGCAGTACTTC.

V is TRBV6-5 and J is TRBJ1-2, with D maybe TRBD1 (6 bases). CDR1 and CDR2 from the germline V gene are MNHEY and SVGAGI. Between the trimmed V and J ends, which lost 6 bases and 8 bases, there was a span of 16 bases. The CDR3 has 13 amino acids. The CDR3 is CASRGGLVGGYTF. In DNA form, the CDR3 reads TGTGCCAGCAGGGGGGGCCTCGTCGGAGGCTACACCTTC.

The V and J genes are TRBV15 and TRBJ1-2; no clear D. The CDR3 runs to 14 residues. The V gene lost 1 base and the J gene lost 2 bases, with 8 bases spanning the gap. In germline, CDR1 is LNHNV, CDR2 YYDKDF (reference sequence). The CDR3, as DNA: TGTGCCACCAGCAGAGGAGACTCGAACTATGGCTACACCTTC. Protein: CATSRGDSNYGYTF. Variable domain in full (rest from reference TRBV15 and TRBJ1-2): DAMVIQNPRYQVTQFGKPVTLSCSQTLNHNVMYWYQQKSSQAPKLLFHYYDKDFNNEADTPDNFQSRRPNTSFCFLDIRSPGLGDTAMYLCATSRGDSNYGYTFGSGTRLTVV.

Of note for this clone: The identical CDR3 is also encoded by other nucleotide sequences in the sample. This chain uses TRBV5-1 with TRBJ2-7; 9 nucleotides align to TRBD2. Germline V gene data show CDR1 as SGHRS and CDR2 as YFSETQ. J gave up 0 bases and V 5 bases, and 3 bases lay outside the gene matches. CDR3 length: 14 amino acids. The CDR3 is CASSISGSSYEQYF. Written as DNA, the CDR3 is TGCGCCAGCAGTATTAGCGGGAGCTCCTACGAGCAGTACTTC.

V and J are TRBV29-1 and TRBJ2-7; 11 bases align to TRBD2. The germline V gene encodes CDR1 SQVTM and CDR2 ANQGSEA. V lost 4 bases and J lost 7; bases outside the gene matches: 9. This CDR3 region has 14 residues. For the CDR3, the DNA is TGCAGCGTTGTTGCTAGCGGGAGGCAGGAGGAGCAGTACTTC. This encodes CSVVASGRQEEQYF.

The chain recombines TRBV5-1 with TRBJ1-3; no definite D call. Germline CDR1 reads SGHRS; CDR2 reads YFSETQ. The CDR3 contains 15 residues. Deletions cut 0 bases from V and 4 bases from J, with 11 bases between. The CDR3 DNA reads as TGCGCCAGCAGCTTGGATCAGGATAGCGGAAACACCATATATTTT. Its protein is CASSLDQDSGNTIYF. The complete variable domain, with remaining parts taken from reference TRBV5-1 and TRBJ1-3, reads KAGVTQTPRYLIKTRGQQVTLSCSPISGHRSVSWYQQTPGQGLQFLFEYFSETQRNKGNFPGRFSGRQFSNSRSEMNVSTLELGDSALYLCASSLDQDSGNTIYFGEGSWLTVV.

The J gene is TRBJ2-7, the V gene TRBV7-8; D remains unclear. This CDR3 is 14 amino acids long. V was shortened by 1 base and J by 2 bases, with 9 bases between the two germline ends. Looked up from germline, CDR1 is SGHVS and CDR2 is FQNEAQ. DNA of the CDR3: TGTGCCAGCAGCTTAGGGCAGCCCCCCTACGAGCAGTACTTC. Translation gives CASSLGQPPYEQYF.

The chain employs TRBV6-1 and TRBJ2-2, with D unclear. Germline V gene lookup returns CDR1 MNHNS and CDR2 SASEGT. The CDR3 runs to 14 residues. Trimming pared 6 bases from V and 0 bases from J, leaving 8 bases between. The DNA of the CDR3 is TGTGCCAGCAGGGGCGGATCGAACACCGGGGAGCTGTTTTTT. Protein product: CASRGGSNTGELFF.

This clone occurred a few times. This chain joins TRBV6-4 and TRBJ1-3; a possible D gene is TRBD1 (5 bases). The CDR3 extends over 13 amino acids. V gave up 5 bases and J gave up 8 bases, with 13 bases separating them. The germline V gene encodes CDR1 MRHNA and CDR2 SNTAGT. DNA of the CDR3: TGTGCCAGCAGTCACAGGCCGGGTGACACCATATATTTT. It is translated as CASSHRPGDTIYF.

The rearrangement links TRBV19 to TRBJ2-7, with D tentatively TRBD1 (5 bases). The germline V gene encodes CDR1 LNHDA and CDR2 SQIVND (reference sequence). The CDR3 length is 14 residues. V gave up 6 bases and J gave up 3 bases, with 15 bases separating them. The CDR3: CASSTGQELYEQYF. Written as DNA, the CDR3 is TGTGCCAGTAGCACAGGACAAGAGCTCTACGAGCAGTACTTC.

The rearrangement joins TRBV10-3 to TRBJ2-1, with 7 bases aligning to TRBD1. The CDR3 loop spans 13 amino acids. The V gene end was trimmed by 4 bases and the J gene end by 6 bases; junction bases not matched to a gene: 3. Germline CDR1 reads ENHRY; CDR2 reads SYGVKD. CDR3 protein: CAISARDSNEQFF. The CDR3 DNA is TGTGCCATCAGTGCCCGGGACAGCAATGAGCAGTTCTTC.

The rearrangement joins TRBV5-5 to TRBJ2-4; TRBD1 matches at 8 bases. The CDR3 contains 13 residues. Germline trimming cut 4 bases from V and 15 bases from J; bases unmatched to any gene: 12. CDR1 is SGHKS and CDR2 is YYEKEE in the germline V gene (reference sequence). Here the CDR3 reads CASSQTGETPLYF. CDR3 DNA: TGTGCCAGCAGCCAGACAGGGGAAACCCCCTTGTACTTC. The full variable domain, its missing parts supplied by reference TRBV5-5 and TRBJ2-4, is DAGVTQSPTHLIKTRGQQVTLRCSPISGHKSVSWYQQVLGQGPQFIFQYYEKEERGRGNFPDRFSARQFPNYSSELNVNALLLGDSALYLCASSQTGETPLYFGAGTRLSVL.

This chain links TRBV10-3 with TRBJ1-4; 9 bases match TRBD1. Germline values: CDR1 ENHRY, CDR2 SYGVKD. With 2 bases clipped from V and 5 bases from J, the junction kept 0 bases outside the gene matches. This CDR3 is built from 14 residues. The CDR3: CAISEGTGNEKLFF. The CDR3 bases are TGTGCCATCAGTGAGGGGACAGGGAATGAAAAACTGTTTTTT.

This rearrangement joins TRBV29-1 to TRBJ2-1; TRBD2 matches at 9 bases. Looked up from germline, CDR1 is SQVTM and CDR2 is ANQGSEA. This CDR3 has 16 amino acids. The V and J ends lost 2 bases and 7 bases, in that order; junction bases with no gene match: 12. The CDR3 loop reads CSVESVAGGRDNEQFF. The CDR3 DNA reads TGCAGCGTTGAAAGTGTGGCGGGAGGGCGTGATAATGAGCAGTTCTTC.

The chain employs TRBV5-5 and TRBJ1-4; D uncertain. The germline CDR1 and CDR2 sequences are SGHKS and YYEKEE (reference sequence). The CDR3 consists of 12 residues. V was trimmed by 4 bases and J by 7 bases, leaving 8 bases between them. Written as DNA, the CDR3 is TGTGCCAGCAGCGAAATTACTGAAAAACTGTTTTTT. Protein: CASSEITEKLFF. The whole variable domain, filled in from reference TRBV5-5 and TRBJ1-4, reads DAGVTQSPTHLIKTRGQQVTLRCSPISGHKSVSWYQQVLGQGPQFIFQYYEKEERGRGNFPDRFSARQFPNYSSELNVNALLLGDSALYLCASSEITEKLFFGSGTQLSVL.

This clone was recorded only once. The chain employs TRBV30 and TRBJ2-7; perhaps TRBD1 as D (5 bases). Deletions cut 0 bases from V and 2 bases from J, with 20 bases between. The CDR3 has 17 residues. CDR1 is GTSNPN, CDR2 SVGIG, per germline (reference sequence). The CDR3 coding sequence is TGTGCCTGGAGTGTACAGCCCGACAGTGCTTCAACCTACGAGCAGTACTTC. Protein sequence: CAWSVQPDSASTYEQYF.

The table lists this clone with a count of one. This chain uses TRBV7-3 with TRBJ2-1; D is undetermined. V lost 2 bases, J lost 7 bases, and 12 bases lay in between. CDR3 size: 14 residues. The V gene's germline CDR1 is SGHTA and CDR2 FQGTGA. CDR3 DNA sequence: TGTGCCAGCAGCTTATCCCAAGGCCTGAATGAGCAGTTCTTC. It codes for CASSLSQGLNEQFF.

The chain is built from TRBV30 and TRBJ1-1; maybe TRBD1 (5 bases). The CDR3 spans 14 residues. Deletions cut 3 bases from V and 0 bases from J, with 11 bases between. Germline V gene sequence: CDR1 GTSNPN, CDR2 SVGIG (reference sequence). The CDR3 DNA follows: TGTGCCTGGAGGGGGGGGACGGTGAACACTGAAGCTTTCTTT. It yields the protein CAWRGGTVNTEAFF. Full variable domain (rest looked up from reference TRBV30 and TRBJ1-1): SQTIHQWPATLVQPVGSPLSLECTVEGTSNPNLYWYRQAAGRGLQLLFYSVGIGQISSEVPQNLSASRPQDRQFILSSKKLLLSDSGFYLCAWRGGTVNTEAFFGQGTRLTVV.

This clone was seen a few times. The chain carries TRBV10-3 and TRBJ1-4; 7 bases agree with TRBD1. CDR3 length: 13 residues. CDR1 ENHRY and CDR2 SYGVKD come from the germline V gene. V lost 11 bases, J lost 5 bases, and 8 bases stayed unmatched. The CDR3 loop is CAARGVTNEKLFF. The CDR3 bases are TGTGCCGCCAGGGGGGTCACGAATGAAAAACTGTTTTTT.

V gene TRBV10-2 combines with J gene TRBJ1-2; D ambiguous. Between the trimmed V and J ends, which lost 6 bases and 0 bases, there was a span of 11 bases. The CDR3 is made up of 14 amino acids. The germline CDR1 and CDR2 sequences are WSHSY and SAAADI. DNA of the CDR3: TGCGCCAGCAGCGCCACCGCAGCTAACTATGGCTACACCTTC. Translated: CASSATAANYGYTF.